These 20 T cell receptor beta chains originate from one sample sequenced in a study of shared clonotypes between healthy human individuals (dated by TCRdb to the early 2020s). The method was the immunoSEQ multiplex PCR assay. TCRdb took over this immuneACCESS table, retaining in-frame rearrangements with V and J assigned. Such tables are incomplete; in checked studies, under half of the missing clones stem from an unresolved V gene, and the remainder is unexplained. In this sample the table shows about 100,000 clones, 68% of which occur a single time. Of the sample, 50% falls within the top ten clones. Sequencing was performed on memory CD8+ T cells sorted from blood. Explained via the paper, the cell subset or site label denotes: CD45RO+ cells pooled with CCR7-negative TemRA cells. These receptors originate from a man aged 25 to 40 in good health.

This rearrangement joins TRBV19 to TRBJ2-7, with a possible D match to TRBD2 (6 bases). The CDR3 length is 14 residues. CDR1 LNHDA and CDR2 SQIVND come from the germline V gene (reference sequence). The V and J ends lost 6 bases and 2 bases respectively, with 14 bases between them. The CDR3 spells CASSHGAGTYEQYF. CDR3 DNA sequence: TGTGCCAGTAGCCACGGGGCGGGGACCTACGAGCAGTACTTC.

V is TRBV29-1 and J is TRBJ2-5; D gene unclear. Trimming left V 6 bases short and J 4 bases short, with 15 bases between. Germline V lookup: CDR1 SQVTM, CDR2 ANQGSEA. The CDR3 is 13 amino acids. The CDR3 loop reads CSVLGESLETQYF. In DNA, the CDR3 is TGCAGCGTCCTCGGTGAATCTTTAGAGACCCAGTACTTC. The full variable domain, in which reference TRBV29-1 and TRBJ2-5 provide the parts outside the CDR3, is SAVISQKPSRDICQRGTSLTIQCQVDSQVTMMFWYRQQPGQSLTLIATANQGSEATYESGFVIDKFPISRPNLTFSTLTVSNMSPEDSSIYLCSVLGESLETQYFGPGTRLLVL.

This sequence joins TRBV15 and TRBJ2-7; 9 bases fit TRBD1. The CDR3 is 15 amino acids. V lost 5 bases and J lost 6; bases outside the gene matches: 11. Germline CDR1 LNHNV, CDR2 YYDKDF (reference sequence). In nucleotides, the CDR3 is TGTGCCACCAGCGTGGGGGGACAGGGAGCCTTCGAGCAGTACTTC. This encodes CATSVGGQGAFEQYF.

The V and J genes are TRBV11-2 and TRBJ1-6; possible D gene TRBD1, 6 bases. Germline assignment: CDR1 SGHAT and CDR2 FQNNGV. Trimming left V 4 bases short and J 1 base short, with 17 bases between. The CDR3 loop spans 18 amino acids. CDR3 protein: CASSSWEGGTSYNSPLHF. As DNA, the CDR3 is TGTGCCAGCAGCTCGTGGGAGGGGGGAACATCCTATAATTCACCCCTCCACTTT.

This clone was seen once. The chain is built from TRBV30 and TRBJ1-2, with D hard to call. Germline CDR1 is GTSNPN and CDR2 is SVGIG (reference sequence). V was cut by 4 bases and J by 8 bases, with 14 bases left in between. There are 12 residues in the CDR3. In DNA form, the CDR3 reads TGTGCCTGGACGGCAGTGTCACCCGGCTACACCTTC. Translation: CAWTAVSPGYTF.

In this sample, this clone turned up many times. The chain recombines TRBV27 with TRBJ1-1; D is possibly TRBD1 (6 bases). The CDR3 has 13 residues. Germline V CDR1 and CDR2: MNHEY, SMNVEV (reference sequence). V gave up 7 bases and J gave up 3 bases, with 12 bases separating them. CDR3 in amino acids: CASKQGLYTEAFF. The DNA for the CDR3 is TGTGCCAGCAAACAGGGTTTGTACACTGAAGCTTTCTTT.

This chain joins TRBV27 and TRBJ2-3; the D call may be TRBD1 or TRBD2 (5 bases each). Germline values: CDR1 MNHEY, CDR2 SMNVEV (reference sequence). V was trimmed by 2 bases and J by 2 bases, leaving 23 bases between them. The length of the CDR3 is 19 residues. As DNA, the CDR3 is TGTGCCAGCAGTTTACAGTCGGGGACCGGGGAGCGGTCCACAGATACGCAGTATTTT. Protein: CASSLQSGTGERSTDTQYF.

The V gene is TRBV4-3, the J gene TRBJ1-1; D is perhaps TRBD1 (5 bases). The germline CDR1 and CDR2 sequences are LGHNA and YSLEER. The V gene lost 1 base and the J gene lost 1 base, with 13 bases spanning the gap. The CDR3 sequence is 16 residues long. This CDR3 reads CASSQVIITGNTEAFF. CDR3 bases: TGCGCCAGCAGCCAAGTCATAATTACAGGGAACACTGAAGCTTTCTTT.

The table lists this clone with a count of one. The gene calls are TRBV5-1 and TRBJ2-5, with TRBD2 matching 8 bases. Per the germline V gene, CDR1 is SGHRS and CDR2 is YFSETQ. With V trimmed by 4 bases and J by 5 bases, 7 bases remained unmatched. The CDR3 sequence is 14 residues long. CDR3 nucleotide sequence: TGCGCCAGCAGCCTTTTAGCGGGGCGGGAGACCCAGTACTTC. Residues: CASSLLAGRETQYF.

The chain joins TRBV5-1 to TRBJ2-1, with TRBD2 matching over 13 bases. Germline assignment: CDR1 SGHRS and CDR2 YFSETQ. V gave up 3 bases and J gave up 6 bases; unmatched junction bases: 3. The CDR3 sequence is 15 residues long. The CDR3 bases are TGCGCCAGCAGCTCCCGGACTAGCGGGGGCAATGAGCAGTTCTTC. As protein: CASSSRTSGGNEQFF.

The chain is built from TRBV7-8 and TRBJ1-3; D uncertain. This CDR3 comprises 15 residues. The V end lost 5 bases, the J end lost 0 bases, and 11 bases lay between the germline ends. Germline values: CDR1 SGHVS, CDR2 FQNEAQ. The CDR3, as DNA: TGTGCCAGCAGCCCCCGAGGTGCCTCTGGAAACACCATATATTTT. Translating it yields CASSPRGASGNTIYF.

This clone came up once. This chain connects TRBV29-1 to TRBJ1-2; D is unresolved. CDR1 and CDR2 from the germline V gene are SQVTM and ANQGSEA. The V end lost 4 bases, the J end lost 6 bases, and 12 bases lay between the germline ends. The CDR3 totals 12 residues. CDR3 DNA sequence: TGCAGCGTTGTTATACTGGATGATGGCTACACCTTC. Translating gives CSVVILDDGYTF.

The CDR3 sequence is CAMERGDSRTGGELFF. In nucleotides, the CDR3 is TGTGCCATGGAGCGGGGGGACAGCAGAACAGGCGGGGAGCTGTTTTTT. This chain uses TRBV10-3 with TRBJ2-2; 9 bases agree with TRBD2. The junction had 15 bases not matched to a gene; V was cut back by 9 bases and J by 7 bases. The CDR3 sequence is 16 residues long. Germline V gives CDR1 ENHRY, CDR2 SYGVKD.

This chain links TRBV15 with TRBJ1-5; D remains ambiguous. Germline CDR1 and CDR2: LNHNV and YYDKDF (reference sequence). The CDR3 covers 13 residues. Between the trimmed V and J ends, which lost 9 bases and 6 bases, there was a span of 15 bases. The CDR3 nucleotides read TGTGCCACTACTACCTGGCGAGCTCAGCCCCAGCATTTT. Amino acids: CATTTWRAQPQHF.

This chain links TRBV4-3 with TRBJ2-3, with a possible D match to TRBD2 (6 bases). The CDR3 contains 17 residues. V was shortened by 1 base and J by 5 bases, with 19 bases between the two germline ends. Germline V gives CDR1 LGHNA, CDR2 YSLEER. This CDR3 is CASSQVAGRTSGDTQYF. CDR3 coding DNA: TGCGCCAGCAGCCAAGTTGCCGGGAGAACCTCAGGAGATACGCAGTATTTT.

This clone was picked up one time. The V gene is TRBV29-1, the J gene TRBJ2-1; D unclear. The germline CDR1 and CDR2 sequences are SQVTM and ANQGSEA. V lost 2 bases to trimming and J lost 1 base, with 27 bases between them. The CDR3 runs to 20 residues. The CDR3 sequence: CSVEFLKGRATAKSYNEQFF. In DNA form, the CDR3 reads TGCAGCGTTGAATTCTTGAAGGGTAGGGCCACCGCGAAGTCCTACAATGAGCAGTTCTTC.

This chain links TRBV7-8 with TRBJ2-3; TRBD1 is a possible D gene (6 bases). Per germline, CDR1 SGHVS and CDR2 FQNEAQ. V was pared by 3 bases and J by 0 bases, with 19 bases between. The CDR3 consists of 18 residues. Written as DNA, the CDR3 is TGTGCCAGCAGCTTGACAAAAACAGGGCCCCTAAGCACAGATACGCAGTATTTT. This translates into CASSLTKTGPLSTDTQYF. Full variable domain (remainder filled in from reference TRBV7-8 and TRBJ2-3): GAGVSQSPRYKVAKRGQDVALRCDPISGHVSLFWYQQALGQGPEFLTYFQNEAQLDKSGLPSDRFFAERPEGSVSTLKIQRTQQEDSAVYLCASSLTKTGPLSTDTQYFGPGTRLTVL.

The chain is built from TRBV19 and TRBJ2-5, with 9 positions matching TRBD1. The length of the CDR3 is 20 residues. Germline lookup yields CDR1 LNHDA and CDR2 SQIVND (reference sequence). V lost 5 bases to trimming and J lost 5 bases; unmatched junction nucleotides: 24. The CDR3 sequence: CASSSRDREGIMQGRETQYF. DNA for the CDR3: TGTGCCAGTAGTTCCCGGGACAGGGAGGGCATCATGCAGGGCAGGGAGACCCAGTACTTC.

Only a few counts were recorded for this clone. The genes are TRBV19 and TRBJ2-1; TRBD2 might be the D (5 bases). The CDR3 runs to 14 residues. CDR1 is LNHDA, CDR2 SQIVND, per germline (reference sequence). V was shortened by 3 bases and J by 6 bases, with 12 bases between the two germline ends. The DNA of the CDR3 is TGTGCCAGTAGTATCTGGAGCGGACGCAATGAGCAGTTCTTC. This encodes CASSIWSGRNEQFF.

The chain is built from TRBV6-1 and TRBJ2-1; D gene uncertain. This CDR3 contains 11 residues. Looked up from germline, CDR1 is MNHNS and CDR2 is SASEGT. V was cut by 2 bases and J by 9 bases, with 5 bases left in between. The CDR3 sequence is CASSELIEQFF. In DNA form, the CDR3 reads TGTGCCAGCAGTGAACTCATTGAGCAGTTCTTC.